The text below deals with one TCR beta chain. Its specificity is unknown. A multiplex PCR was run with 60 Vbeta primers and 13 Jbeta primers. The repertoire was sequenced with immunoSEQ multiplex PCR; TCRdb's copy has only in-frame clones and lacks some. The sample holds 250,000 to 350,000 clones; 70% to 90% are singletons and the top ten take roughly 4%. This sample is drawn from a study of cytomegalovirus exposure and HLA in healthy donors. General observations from the study: Earlier analysis found most TCR beta V segments productive about 90% or about 30% of the time. It was shown in a later analysis that HLA-associated TCR beta chains were more clonally expanded than other, equally common chains. Based on reports, TCR beta sequences accurately predicted HLA-A and HLA-B alleles for most subjects. In a later analysis, the majority of CMV-associated beta chains seemingly showed HLA restriction.

Germline assignment: CDR1 LGHNA and CDR2 YSLEER. This CDR3 is 17 amino acids long. The V segment lost 0 bases and the J segment 4 bases; nucleotides outside the gene matches: 9. The origin of this receptor is a man between 40 and 49 years old in good health and CMV-seropositive. The chain recombines TRBV4-3 with TRBJ2-1; 7 bases line up with TRBD2. The sample comprised PBMCs. The CDR3 DNA reads as TGCGCCAGCAGCCAAGATCGATCGGCTAGCGGATACAATGAGCAGTTCTTC. Translated: CASSQDRSASGYNEQFF.